This TCR beta chain was sequenced in a study of beta chain features in type 1 diabetes. Study results and caveats: Comparison showed that naive, central memory and Treg TCRB repertoires appeared more similar among patients than among healthy donors. Across all four CD4+ subsets, people with type 1 diabetes showed modestly shorter TCRB CDR3s.

On average, the one heparinised blood draw given by each donor was about 120 mL. Sorting of CD4+ naive, central memory, regulatory and stem cell-like memory cells was performed via CD45RO/CCR7/CD25/CD127/CD95/CD27. This clone was counted between two and nine times. What it binds is not known. Germline assignment: CDR1 MNHNY and CDR2 SVGAGI (reference sequence). V was clipped by 4 bases and J by 13 bases, with 16 bases between them. The length of the CDR3 is 12 residues. cDNA synthesis used the whole RNA isolate, giving expressed TCRB sequences. Profiling relied on immunoSEQ multiplex PCR, and the TCRdb table lists in-frame clones only, not all of them. The data show hundreds of thousands of clones, over 11% seen once.

Sequencing was carried out using naive CD4+ T cells from blood. This chain joins TRBV6-6 and TRBJ1-2; D remains unclear. The sequence was obtained from a man aged 25 to 40 in good health. CDR3: CASSSPAGQPTF. CDR3 sequence (DNA): TGTGCCAGCAGTTCCCCGGCGGGTCAGCCCACCTTC.